The rows below give T cell receptor beta chains drawn from one sample of a study of cytomegalovirus exposure and HLA in healthy donors. Method: immunoSEQ multiplex PCR; TCRdb's copy keeps in-frame clones and lacks some. The table records roughly 180,000 clones, about three quarters of them present only once. The sequenced sample consisted of PBMCs. Receptors were obtained from a woman in her twenties or thirties in good health and CMV-seropositive. Both conserved end residues are part of each CDR3. Each record gives: V gene, J gene, clone size, D gene, CDR3 DNA, CDR3 protein. D genes are given only for firm matches. Part of the rows lack a size; the others show once, few, many or a class for expanded clones.

v_call: TRBV12-5
j_call: TRBJ2-1
clone_size: NA
d_call: TRBD2
cdr3_nt: TGTGCTAGTGGCTCAGCGGGGCGAGACGGTGAGCAGTTCTTC
cdr3_aa: CASGSAGRDGEQFF

v_call: TRBV15
j_call: TRBJ2-7
clone_size: NA
d_call: NA
cdr3_nt: TGTGCCACCAGCTGGAGGGGAGGAGAATCCTACGAGCAGTACTTC
cdr3_aa: CATSWRGGESYEQYF

v_call: TRBV5-1
j_call: TRBJ2-7
clone_size: NA
d_call: NA
cdr3_nt: TGCGCCAGCAGCTTGGGATTCGCGGTGCGCTCCCACGAGCAGTACTTC
cdr3_aa: CASSLGFAVRSHEQYF

v_call: TRBV5-1
j_call: TRBJ2-7
clone_size: NA
d_call: NA
cdr3_nt: TGCGCCAGCAGCTTGAGTGGGCCCGATTACGAGCAGTACTTC
cdr3_aa: CASSLSGPDYEQYF

v_call: TRBV5-1
j_call: TRBJ1-4
clone_size: NA
d_call: NA
cdr3_nt: TGCGCCAGCAGCTTGCGGGAAAAACTGTTTTTT
cdr3_aa: CASSLREKLFF

v_call: TRBV4-3
j_call: TRBJ2-3
clone_size: NA
d_call: TRBD2
cdr3_nt: TGCGCCAGCAGCCCCTCGGCTAGCGGTAGCACAGATACGCAGTATTTT
cdr3_aa: CASSPSASGSTDTQYF

v_call: TRBV7-9
j_call: TRBJ2-3
clone_size: NA
d_call: TRBD2
cdr3_nt: TGTGCCAGCAGCCGCCGCGGAGCGGGAGTCGCCACGCAGTATTTT
cdr3_aa: CASSRRGAGVATQYF

v_call: TRBV19
j_call: TRBJ2-7
clone_size: few
d_call: NA
cdr3_nt: TGTGCCAGTAGTCCGTGGCAGGGGAGCTCCTACGAGCAGTACTTC
cdr3_aa: CASSPWQGSSYEQYF

v_call: TRBV28
j_call: TRBJ2-7
clone_size: NA
d_call: NA
cdr3_nt: TGTGCCAGCACCCGGGTCGGCAGCTCCTACGAGCAGTACTTC
cdr3_aa: CASTRVGSSYEQYF

v_call: TRBV19
j_call: TRBJ2-1
clone_size: NA
d_call: TRBD2
cdr3_nt: TGTGCCAGTCGCGGACTAGCGACCAATGAGCAGTTCTTC
cdr3_aa: CASRGLATNEQFF

v_call: TRBV7-9
j_call: TRBJ2-5
clone_size: NA
d_call: NA
cdr3_nt: TGTGCCAGCAGCTTATCCCTCGGGGTTCAAGAGACCCAGTACTTC
cdr3_aa: CASSLSLGVQETQYF

v_call: TRBV5-1
j_call: TRBJ2-5
clone_size: NA
d_call: TRBD2
cdr3_nt: TGCGCCAGCAGCTCGGGGACTAGCGGGAGTTCGAGGCAAGAGACCCAGTACTTC
cdr3_aa: CASSSGTSGSSRQETQYF

v_call: TRBV10-3
j_call: TRBJ2-2
clone_size: NA
d_call: NA
cdr3_nt: TGTGCCATCAGTGCCCCAGTAGAAACAGGGCCCGGGGAGCTGTTTTTT
cdr3_aa: CAISAPVETGPGELFF

v_call: TRBV7-8
j_call: TRBJ2-3
clone_size: NA
d_call: NA
cdr3_nt: TGTGCCAGCAGCTTAACCGGGCTAGCCACAGATACGCAGTATTTT
cdr3_aa: CASSLTGLATDTQYF

v_call: TRBV7-9
j_call: TRBJ2-1
clone_size: NA
d_call: TRBD2
cdr3_nt: TGTGCCAGCAGCTTAATAATAGCGGGAGAGGATGAGCAGTTCTTC
cdr3_aa: CASSLIIAGEDEQFF

v_call: TRBV5-1
j_call: TRBJ2-3
clone_size: NA
d_call: TRBD1
cdr3_nt: TGCGCCAGCAGCTTGGGACAGGGGTTGACAGATACGCAGTATTTT
cdr3_aa: CASSLGQGLTDTQYF

v_call: TRBV5-1
j_call: TRBJ2-5
clone_size: NA
d_call: TRBD2
cdr3_nt: TGCGCCAGCAGCCGGGTTCTAGCGGGAGGGGGAGAGACCCAGTACTTC
cdr3_aa: CASSRVLAGGGETQYF

v_call: TRBV5-1
j_call: TRBJ2-7
clone_size: NA
d_call: TRBD2
cdr3_nt: TGCGCCAGCAGCTTCTCAGGTGCTAGCGGAGGCTACGAGCAGTACTTC
cdr3_aa: CASSFSGASGGYEQYF

v_call: TRBV4-2
j_call: TRBJ2-1
clone_size: NA
d_call: TRBD2
cdr3_nt: TGTGCCAGCAGCCGCCTAACTAGCGGCCAAAACAATGAGCAGTTCTTC
cdr3_aa: CASSRLTSGQNNEQFF

v_call: TRBV7-3
j_call: TRBJ2-2
clone_size: few
d_call: NA
cdr3_nt: TGTGCCAGTAAGGGGGGGCAGGCGAACACCGGGGAGCTGTTTTTT
cdr3_aa: CASKGGQANTGELFF

v_call: TRBV27
j_call: TRBJ1-1
clone_size: NA
d_call: NA
cdr3_nt: TGTGCCAGCAGTTTGACAGTAGGACAAACTGAAGCTTTCTTT
cdr3_aa: CASSLTVGQTEAFF

v_call: TRBV5-1
j_call: TRBJ2-5
clone_size: NA
d_call: TRBD2
cdr3_nt: TGCGCCAGCAGCTTACTAGCGGGAGGCCCCCAAGAGACCCAGTACTTC
cdr3_aa: CASSLLAGGPQETQYF

v_call: TRBV9
j_call: TRBJ2-4
clone_size: NA
d_call: TRBD2
cdr3_nt: TGTGCCAGCAGCGTAGGGAGGGAGGGGAACATTCAGTACTTC
cdr3_aa: CASSVGREGNIQYF

v_call: TRBV11-3
j_call: TRBJ2-7
clone_size: NA
d_call: NA
cdr3_nt: TGTGCCAGCAGCCCGGGGGACTACGAGCAGTACTTC
cdr3_aa: CASSPGDYEQYF

v_call: TRBV25-1
j_call: TRBJ1-5
clone_size: NA
d_call: NA
cdr3_nt: TGTGCCAGCAGTGCGACAGCGGGTCAGCCCCAGCATTTT
cdr3_aa: CASSATAGQPQHF

v_call: TRBV2
j_call: TRBJ2-7
clone_size: few
d_call: NA
cdr3_nt: TGTGCCAGCAATCGCAGGGGATCCTACGAGCAGTACTTC
cdr3_aa: CASNRRGSYEQYF

v_call: TRBV28
j_call: TRBJ2-7
clone_size: NA
d_call: TRBD1
cdr3_nt: TGTGCCAGCAGTTTAGCAGGGGGCCTCTACGAGCAGTACTTC
cdr3_aa: CASSLAGGLYEQYF

v_call: TRBV4-3
j_call: TRBJ2-7
clone_size: NA
d_call: TRBD1
cdr3_nt: TGCGCCAGCAGCCAAGCTTATGGACAGGGCTACGAGCAGTACTTC
cdr3_aa: CASSQAYGQGYEQYF

v_call: TRBV28
j_call: TRBJ2-7
clone_size: NA
d_call: NA
cdr3_nt: TGTGCCAGCAAATCCCCGGCCTACGAGCAGTACTTC
cdr3_aa: CASKSPAYEQYF

v_call: TRBV5-4
j_call: TRBJ2-7
clone_size: few
d_call: NA
cdr3_nt: TGTGCCAGCAGCGGGGGGGGCGGGCCCTACTACGAGCAGTACTTC
cdr3_aa: CASSGGGGPYYEQYF

v_call: TRBV27
j_call: TRBJ2-5
clone_size: NA
d_call: NA
cdr3_nt: TGTGCCAGCAAAGCCGGGGGTCAAGAGACCCAGTACTTC
cdr3_aa: CASKAGGQETQYF

v_call: TRBV4-1
j_call: TRBJ2-7
clone_size: few
d_call: TRBD1
cdr3_nt: TGCGCCAGCGGGCCCACAGGGGTCGGCGTGGAGCAGTACTTC
cdr3_aa: CASGPTGVGVEQYF

v_call: TRBV18
j_call: TRBJ2-5
clone_size: NA
d_call: NA
cdr3_nt: TGTGCCAGCTCACCAGAACAGGTCCAAGAGACCCAGTACTTC
cdr3_aa: CASSPEQVQETQYF

v_call: TRBV12-1
j_call: TRBJ2-5
clone_size: NA
d_call: NA
cdr3_nt: TGTGCCAGCAGACCTCCCGGACTGAAGCAAAGTAAGGAGACCCAGTACTTC
cdr3_aa: CASRPPGLKQSKETQYF

v_call: TRBV7-9
j_call: TRBJ2-3
clone_size: NA
d_call: TRBD2
cdr3_nt: TGTGCCAGCAAGGGAGGGGACGCGGCGGATACGCAGTATTTT
cdr3_aa: CASKGGDAADTQYF

v_call: TRBV30
j_call: TRBJ2-3
clone_size: few
d_call: TRBD2
cdr3_nt: TGTGCCTGGAGTGTACTCGGGCTAGCGGGAGGGCCAACGCCACCTAATACGCAGTATTTT
cdr3_aa: CAWSVLGLAGGPTPPNTQYF

v_call: TRBV5-1
j_call: TRBJ2-4
clone_size: NA
d_call: NA
cdr3_nt: TGCGCCAGCAGCTTGGGGGCAGGGAAAAACATTCAGTACTTC
cdr3_aa: CASSLGAGKNIQYF

v_call: TRBV6-4
j_call: TRBJ2-1
clone_size: NA
d_call: NA
cdr3_nt: TGTGCCAGCAGTGAGTCAGGGCTAGGTGAGCAGTTCTTC
cdr3_aa: CASSESGLGEQFF

v_call: TRBV6-6
j_call: TRBJ2-5
clone_size: once
d_call: NA
cdr3_nt: TGTGCCAGCAGTTCCGCGGGGACCGAGAGGGAGACCCAGTACTTC
cdr3_aa: CASSSAGTERETQYF